This T cell receptor (beta chain) was recovered during a study of CD8 T cells in ankylosing spondylitis (dated by TCRdb to about 2017). Turning to the overall study: The study profiled T cell receptor beta repertoires in healthy donors and ankylosing spondylitis patients to find disease-linked TCR variants. Peripheral blood was sampled, and synovial fluid was also collected from ankylosing spondylitis patients. In total, the full study cohort was made up of roughly 110 healthy donors and 25 to 30 ankylosing spondylitis patients. Points the paper makes about the study in general: Some TCR beta motif variants had previously been reported in synovial fluid and blood of reactive arthritis patients, which suggested common disease-initiation mechanisms. A CD8+ phenotype was shown by the disease-linked clones, which were found at relatively low frequencies in peripheral blood. According to the report, matched synovial fluid samples from ankylosing spondylitis patients were significantly enriched for the disease-linked clones. A TCR beta motif of about 8 highly homologous amino acid variants appeared characteristic of blood from ankylosing spondylitis patients.

Sequencing was performed on an Illumina HiSeq 2500. Quantitative 5'-RACE with molecular barcodes was the method used to prepare the TCR beta libraries. Processing in the source paper ran as follows. A new computational method, built on a probabilistic model of VDJ rearrangement, was used to identify disease-linked TCR variants. TCRdb reworked the public reads: Q25 trimming with fastp, MiXCR clone assembly, productive beta chains retained. Every distinct CDR3 protein forms one entry, paired with its most common genes and DNA. These V and J calls derive from TCRdb rather than the authors' analysis. The sample table lists more than 500,000 distinct CDR3 sequences, about 5.7% of them with a count of one. The ten largest clonotypes hold approximately 3.5% of the sample. The cysteine opens and the phenylalanine closes a CDR3 of 18 amino acids. Only the CDR3 region is kept as DNA, spanning 54 bases read in frame from base 1. V is cut by 3 bases and J by 0 bases, and the space between the germline ends is 20 bases. CDR1 and CDR2, per the germline V gene, are MDHEN and SYDVKM.

This clonotype turned up a few times. Its antigen has not been determined. No per-base quality is available; no much larger clone lies one base away. The material sequenced was blood, either unsorted or a sorted T cell fraction (not recorded which). The sequence was obtained from a male donor with ankylosing spondylitis. Here the chain combines TRBV28 and TRBJ1-1; possibly the D gene is TRBD1, per 6 matching bases. The CDR3 protein sequence reads: CASSFPLGQHPMNTEAFF. The DNA sequence is as follows: TGTGCCAGCAGTTTCCCCCTCGGACAGCACCCTATGAACACTGAAGCTTTCTTT. Outside the CDR3, residues come from the reference TRBV28 and TRBJ1-1 proteins, so the full variable domain is: DVKVTQSSRYLVKRTGEKVFLECVQDMDHENMFWYRQDPGLGLRLIYFSYDVKMKEKGDIPEGYSVSREKKERFSLILESASTNQTSMYLCASSFPLGQHPMNTEAFFGQGTRLTVV.